Sequencing of this T cell receptor (beta chain) was carried out in a study of blood T cells in healthy people across ages. CDR3 length: 15 amino acids. Per the germline V gene, CDR1 is SGHRS and CDR2 is YFSETQ. V lost 7 bases and J lost 5; bases outside the gene matches: 8. This clonotype was seen a handful of times. The antigen is unknown. A J-beta primer mix and a sample-barcoded 5' primer were used in a second PCR of about 7 to 12 cycles. TCRdb analysed the 5' RACE reads with MiXCR anew, one entry per CDR3 protein. The table shows roughly 700,000 distinct CDR3 sequences, with less than 40% occurring only once. Findings and caveats of the study: Long-lived donors had more naive CD4+ cells and higher diversity than aged donors.

This TCR derives from a woman older than 75 in good health. V gene TRBV5-1 combines with J gene TRBJ2-2, with 10 bases fitting TRBD2. Source material: blood. CDR3 amino acids: CASLSAGGSTGELFF. The CDR3 coding sequence is TGCGCCAGCCTCTCAGCGGGGGGGAGTACCGGGGAGCTGTTTTTT.